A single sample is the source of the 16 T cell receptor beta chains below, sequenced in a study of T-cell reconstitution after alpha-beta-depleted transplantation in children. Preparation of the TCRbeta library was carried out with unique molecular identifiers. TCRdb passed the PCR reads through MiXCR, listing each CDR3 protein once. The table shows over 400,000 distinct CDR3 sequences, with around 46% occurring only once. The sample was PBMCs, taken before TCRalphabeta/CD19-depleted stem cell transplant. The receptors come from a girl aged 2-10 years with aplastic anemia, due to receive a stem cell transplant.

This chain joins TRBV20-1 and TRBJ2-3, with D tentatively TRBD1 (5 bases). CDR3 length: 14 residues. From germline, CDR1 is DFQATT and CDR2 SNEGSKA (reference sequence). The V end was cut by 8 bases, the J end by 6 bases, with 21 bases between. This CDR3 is CSFKGSVRKDTQYF. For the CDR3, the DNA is TGCAGTTTTAAGGGGTCGGTTCGTAAGGATACGCAGTATTTT.

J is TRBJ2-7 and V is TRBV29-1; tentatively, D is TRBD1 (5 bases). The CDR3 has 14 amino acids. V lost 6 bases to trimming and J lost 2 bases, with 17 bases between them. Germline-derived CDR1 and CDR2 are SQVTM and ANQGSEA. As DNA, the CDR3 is TGCAGCGTGTATGCAGGGCAATTTCCCTACGAGCAGTACTTC. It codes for CSVYAGQFPYEQYF.

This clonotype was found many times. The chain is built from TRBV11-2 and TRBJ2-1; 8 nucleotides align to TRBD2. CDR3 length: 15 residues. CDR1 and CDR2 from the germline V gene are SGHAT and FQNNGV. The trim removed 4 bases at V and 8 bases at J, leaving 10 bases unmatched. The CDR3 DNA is TGTGCCAGCAGCTCTAGCGGGCTTACAAAGGATGAGCAGTTCTTC. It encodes CASSSSGLTKDEQFF.

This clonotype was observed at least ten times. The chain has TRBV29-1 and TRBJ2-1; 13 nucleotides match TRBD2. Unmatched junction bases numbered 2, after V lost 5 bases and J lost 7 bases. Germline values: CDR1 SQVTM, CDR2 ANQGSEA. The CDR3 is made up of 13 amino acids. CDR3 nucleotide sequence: TGCAGCGTTTGGACTAGCGGGAGAAATGAGCAGTTCTTC. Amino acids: CSVWTSGRNEQFF.

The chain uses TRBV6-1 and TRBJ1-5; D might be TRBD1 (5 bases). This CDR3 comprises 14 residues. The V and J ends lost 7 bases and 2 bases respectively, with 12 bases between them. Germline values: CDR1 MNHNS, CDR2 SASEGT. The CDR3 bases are TGTGCCAGCACTCCGGGGGGAGGCAATCAGCCCCAGCATTTT. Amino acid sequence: CASTPGGGNQPQHF.

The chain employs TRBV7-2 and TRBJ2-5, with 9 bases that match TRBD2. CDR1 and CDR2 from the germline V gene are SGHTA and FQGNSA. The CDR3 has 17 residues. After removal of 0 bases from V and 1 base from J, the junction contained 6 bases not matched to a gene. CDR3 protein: CASSLALAGRGQETQYF. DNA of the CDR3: TGTGCCAGCAGCTTAGCGCTAGCGGGACGGGGCCAAGAGACCCAGTACTTC.

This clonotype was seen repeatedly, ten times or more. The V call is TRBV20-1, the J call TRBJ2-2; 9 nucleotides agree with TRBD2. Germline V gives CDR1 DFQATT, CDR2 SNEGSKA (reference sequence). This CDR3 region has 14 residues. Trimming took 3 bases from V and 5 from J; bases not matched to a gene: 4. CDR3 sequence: CSARVAGETGELFF. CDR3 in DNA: TGCAGTGCTAGGGTAGCGGGAGAAACCGGGGAGCTGTTTTTT.

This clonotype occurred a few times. CDR3 amino acids: CASSLKAGAPYEQYF. As DNA, the CDR3 is TGTGCCAGCAGTTTGAAAGCGGGAGCACCCTACGAGCAGTACTTC. The chain joins TRBV12-3 or TRBV12-4 to TRBJ2-7; 8 bases agree with TRBD2. The V segment lost 3 bases and the J segment 2 bases; nucleotides outside the gene matches: 6. The CDR3 totals 15 residues.

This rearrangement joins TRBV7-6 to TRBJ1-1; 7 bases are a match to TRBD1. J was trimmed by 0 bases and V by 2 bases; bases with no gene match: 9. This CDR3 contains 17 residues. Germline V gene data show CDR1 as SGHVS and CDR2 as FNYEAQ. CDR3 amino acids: CASSLRGPGGMNTEAFF. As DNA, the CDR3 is TGTGCCAGCAGCTTAAGGGGGCCAGGGGGGATGAACACTGAAGCTTTCTTT.

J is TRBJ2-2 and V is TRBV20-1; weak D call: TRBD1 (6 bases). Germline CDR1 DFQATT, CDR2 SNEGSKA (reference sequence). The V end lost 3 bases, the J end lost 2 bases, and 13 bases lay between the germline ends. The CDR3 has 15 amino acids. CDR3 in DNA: TGCAGTGCTAGGGTTGGGACACCCAACACCGGGGAGCTGTTTTTT. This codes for CSARVGTPNTGELFF.

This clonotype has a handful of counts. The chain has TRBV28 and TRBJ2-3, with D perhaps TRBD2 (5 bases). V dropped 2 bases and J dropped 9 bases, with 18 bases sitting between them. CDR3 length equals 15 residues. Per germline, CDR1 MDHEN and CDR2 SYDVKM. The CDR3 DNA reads TGTGCCAGCAGTTTAAATTTCGGCCCTCGGAGGACGCAGTATTTT. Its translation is CASSLNFGPRRTQYF. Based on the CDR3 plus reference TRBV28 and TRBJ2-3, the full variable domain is DVKVTQSSRYLVKRTGEKVFLECVQDMDHENMFWYRQDPGLGLRLIYFSYDVKMKEKGDIPEGYSVSREKKERFSLILESASTNQTSMYLCASSLNFGPRRTQYFGPGTRLTVL.

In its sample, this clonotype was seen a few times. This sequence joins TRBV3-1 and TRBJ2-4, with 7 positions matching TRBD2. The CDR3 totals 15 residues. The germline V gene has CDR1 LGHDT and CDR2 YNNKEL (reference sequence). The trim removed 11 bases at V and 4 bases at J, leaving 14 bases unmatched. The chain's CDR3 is CASAPGGDPKNIQYF. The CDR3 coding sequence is TGTGCCTCCGCCCCGGGAGGAGACCCAAAAAACATTCAGTACTTC.

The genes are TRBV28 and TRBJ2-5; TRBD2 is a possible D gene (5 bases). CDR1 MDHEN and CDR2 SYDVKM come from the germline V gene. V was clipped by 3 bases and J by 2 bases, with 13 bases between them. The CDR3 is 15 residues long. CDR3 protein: CASSFRGVSQETQYF. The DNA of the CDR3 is TGTGCCAGCAGTTTCCGGGGAGTGTCACAAGAGACCCAGTACTTC.

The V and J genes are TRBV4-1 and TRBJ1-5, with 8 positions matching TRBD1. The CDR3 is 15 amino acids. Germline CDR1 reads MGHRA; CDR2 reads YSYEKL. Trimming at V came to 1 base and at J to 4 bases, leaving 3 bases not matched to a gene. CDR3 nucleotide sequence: TGCGCCAGCAGCCAAGCGACAGGGGTAAATCAGCCCCAGCATTTT. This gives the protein CASSQATGVNQPQHF.

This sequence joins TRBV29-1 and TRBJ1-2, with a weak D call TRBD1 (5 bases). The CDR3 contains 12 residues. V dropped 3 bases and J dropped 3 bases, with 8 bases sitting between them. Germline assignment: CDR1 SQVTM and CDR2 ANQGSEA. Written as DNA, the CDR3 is TGCAGCGTTGACACAGGAGACTATGGCTACACCTTC. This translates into CSVDTGDYGYTF.

CDR3 nucleotides: TGCAGTGCTAGTAGCCTAGCGGGAGTGTATGGCGCCTACGAGCAGTACTTC. This encodes CSASSLAGVYGAYEQYF. The chain carries TRBV20-1 and TRBJ2-7, with 10 bases that match TRBD2. V lost 3 bases, J lost 2 bases, and 13 bases stayed unmatched. CDR1 is DFQATT and CDR2 is SNEGSKA in the germline V gene (reference sequence). CDR3 length: 17 residues.